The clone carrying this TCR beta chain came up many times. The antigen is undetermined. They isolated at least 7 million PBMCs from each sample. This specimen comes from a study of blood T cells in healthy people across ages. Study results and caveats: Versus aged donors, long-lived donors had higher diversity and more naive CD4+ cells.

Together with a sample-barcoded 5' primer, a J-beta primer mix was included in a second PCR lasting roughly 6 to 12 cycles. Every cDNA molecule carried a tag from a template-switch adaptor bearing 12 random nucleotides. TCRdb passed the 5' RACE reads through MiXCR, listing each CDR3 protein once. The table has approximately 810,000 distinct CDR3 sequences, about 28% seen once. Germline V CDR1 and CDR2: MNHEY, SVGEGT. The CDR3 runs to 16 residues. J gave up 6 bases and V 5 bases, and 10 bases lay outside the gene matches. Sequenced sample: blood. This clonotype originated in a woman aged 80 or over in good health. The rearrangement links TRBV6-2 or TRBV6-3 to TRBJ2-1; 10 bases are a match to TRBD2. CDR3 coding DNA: TGTGCCAGCAGTCAAAGAAAGCGGGGGGGCCTCAATGAGCAGTTCTTC. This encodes CASSQRKRGGLNEQFF.